Shown below are 13 T cell receptor beta chains from a single sample sequenced in a study of blood T cell repertoires in COVID-19. Here immunoSEQ multiplex PCR was the method, and the copy in TCRdb shows in-frame clones only, minus some. Of 250,000 or so clones in the sample, about nine tenths are singletons; the top ten hold roughly 0.92%. Sequencing was carried out using peripheral blood. These receptors all come from a middle-aged woman who had recovered from COVID-19.

The chain has TRBV10-3 and TRBJ2-2; 12 bases match TRBD1. J lost 4 bases, V lost 6 bases, and 3 bases had no gene match. Germline V CDR1 and CDR2: ENHRY, SYGVKD. This CDR3 comprises 15 residues. The CDR3 loop reads CAISRDRGPTGELFF. The DNA for the CDR3 is TGTGCCATCAGCCGGGACAGGGGGCCCACCGGGGAGCTGTTTTTT.

This clone was seen a single time. The chain links TRBV5-6 to TRBJ1-3; D uncertain. This CDR3 has 14 residues. The germline gives CDR1 SGHDT, CDR2 YYEEEE. The V gene lost 2 bases and the J gene lost 3 bases, with 9 bases spanning the gap. The CDR3: CASSFEAFGNTIYF. CDR3 DNA: TGTGCCAGCAGCTTCGAGGCCTTTGGAAACACCATATATTTT.

This chain links TRBV19 with TRBJ2-7; 8 nucleotides line up with TRBD2. There are 16 residues in the CDR3. Germline assignment: CDR1 LNHDA and CDR2 SQIVND (reference sequence). The J segment lost 0 bases and the V segment lost 3 bases, leaving 7 bases of the junction unmatched. In nucleotides, the CDR3 is TGTGCCAGTAGTATTTCGGCCAGCGGGAGCTCCTACGAGCAGTACTTC. This codes for CASSISASGSSYEQYF.

V gene TRBV3-1 (or the pseudogene TRBV3-2) combines with J gene TRBJ2-3, with 11 bases identical to TRBD2. The germline V gene has CDR1 LGHDT and CDR2 YNNKEL (reference sequence). Trimming at V came to 1 base and at J to 2 bases, leaving 2 bases not matched to a gene. The CDR3 runs 16 residues. The CDR3 DNA reads as TGTGCCAGCAGCCAAGGACTAGCGGGACTCACAGATACGCAGTATTTT. Translated, it gives CASSQGLAGLTDTQYF.

The chain is built from TRBV23-1 and TRBJ2-7; D ambiguous. TRBV23-1 is assigned to the ORF class and has an uncertain function. The CDR3 consists of 14 residues. The V end was cut by 0 bases, the J end by 5 bases, with 11 bases between. CDR3 in amino acids: CASSQSTELDEQYF. Written as DNA, the CDR3 is TGCGCCAGCAGTCAATCGACGGAGTTGGACGAGCAGTACTTC.

The chain joins TRBV18 to TRBJ2-3; the match to TRBD1 covers 12 bases. Trimming took 2 bases from V and 4 from J; bases not matched to a gene: 4. The CDR3 spans 16 residues. Looked up from germline, CDR1 is KGHSH and CDR2 is LQKENI. The CDR3 spells CASSPTGTGGADTQYF. CDR3 coding DNA: TGTGCCAGCTCACCAACCGGGACAGGGGGCGCAGATACGCAGTATTTT.

The chain joins TRBV5-4 to TRBJ2-7, with 10 bases identical to TRBD2. This CDR3 has 16 amino acids. Trimming took 4 bases from V and 7 from J; bases not matched to a gene: 14. Germline CDR1 and CDR2: SGHNT and YYREEE (reference sequence). The CDR3 region has the DNA TGTGCCAGCAGCCACTTTTCGCTAGCGGGAGATTATGAGCAGTACTTC. As protein: CASSHFSLAGDYEQYF.

The rearrangement links TRBV6-5 to TRBJ2-2, with TRBD1 identical over 7 bases. CDR1 and CDR2 (germline): MNHEY, SVGAGI. CDR3 size: 16 residues. After removal of 2 bases from V and 6 bases from J, the junction contained 9 bases not matched to a gene. CDR3 region: CASSYTWTGLPGELFF. In DNA form, the CDR3 reads TGTGCCAGCAGTTACACTTGGACAGGCCTCCCCGGGGAGCTGTTTTTT.

This clone was found a few times. The V and J genes are TRBV27 and TRBJ1-6; no reliable D call. Germline V lookup: CDR1 MNHEY, CDR2 SMNVEV (reference sequence). V was shortened by 5 bases and J by 5 bases, with 13 bases between the two germline ends. The CDR3 runs 15 residues. In DNA, the CDR3 is TGTGCCAGCAGTGTAACATGGGAGGATAATTCACCCCTCCACTTT. This translates into CASSVTWEDNSPLHF.

The J gene is TRBJ2-1, the V gene TRBV5-4; TRBD2 matches at 13 bases. Germline V lookup: CDR1 SGHNT, CDR2 YYREEE (reference sequence). This CDR3 is 15 amino acids long. V shed 4 bases, J shed 8 bases, and the junction held 6 bases outside the gene matches. CDR3 sequence reads: CASSVGTSGTYEQFF. The CDR3 bases are TGTGCCAGCAGCGTCGGGACTAGCGGGACCTATGAGCAGTTCTTC.

This chain links TRBV2 with TRBJ1-2; D perhaps matches TRBD1 (5 bases). Between the trimmed V and J ends, which lost 5 bases and 4 bases, there was a span of 11 bases. Germline loops: CDR1 SNHLY, CDR2 FYNNEI. The length of the CDR3 is 13 residues. CDR3 coding DNA: TGTGCCAGCAGTCTGACGGACACCTATGGCTACACCTTC. This encodes CASSLTDTYGYTF. The full variable domain, completed using reference TRBV2 and TRBJ1-2, is EPEVTQTPSHQVTQMGQEVILRCVPISNHLYFYWYRQILGQKVEFLVSFYNNEISEKSEIFDDQFSVERPDGSNFTLKIRSTKLEDSAMYFCASSLTDTYGYTFGSGTRLTVV.

The chain couples TRBV7-9 to TRBJ2-1, with 11 bases matching TRBD2. Per germline, CDR1 SEHNR and CDR2 FQNEAQ (reference sequence). With V trimmed by 4 bases and J by 2 bases, 10 bases remained unmatched. The CDR3 is 18 amino acids. As DNA, the CDR3 is TGTGCCAGCAGCTCAGCTTGGGGACTAGCGGAGACCTACAATGAGCAGTTCTTC. As protein: CASSSAWGLAETYNEQFF.

The rearrangement joins TRBV7-9 to TRBJ2-1; a weak D match, TRBD2 (7 bases). Per germline, CDR1 SEHNR and CDR2 FQNEAQ (reference sequence). The V end was cut by 8 bases, the J end by 7 bases, with 24 bases between. This CDR3 is built from 16 residues. As DNA, the CDR3 is TGTGCCAGCTCGTCCTCCGGGGGGCCCGAGGGGAATGAGCAGTTCTTC. Translation: CASSSSGGPEGNEQFF. Full variable domain (missing parts from reference TRBV7-9 and TRBJ2-1): DTGVSQNPRHKITKRGQNVTFRCDPISEHNRLYWYRQTLGQGPEFLTYFQNEAQLEKSRLLSDRFSAERPKGSFSTLEIQRTEQGDSAMYLCASSSSGGPEGNEQFFGPGTRLTVL.